This is a list of T cell receptor beta chains from one sample in a study of T cell changes during pregnancy in multiple sclerosis. The data were produced by immunoSEQ multiplex PCR, yet TCRdb's version contains in-frame clones alone and is incomplete. The sample contains roughly 48,000 clones, around 90% of which appear only once. The input for sequencing was CD4+ T cells from peripheral blood mononuclear cells, taken in the second trimester of pregnancy. These TCRs come from a female donor with multiple sclerosis, enrolled in a pregnancy study. Both conserved end residues are part of each CDR3. D genes are given only for firm matches. Rows give clone size only sometimes, using once, few, many, or a class for an expanded clone.

v_gene: TRBV6-5
abundance: NA
j_gene: TRBJ1-2
d_gene: TRBD1
len: 14
CDR3nt: TGTGCCAGCAGTTACTCGACAGGGGACTATGGCTACACCTTC
CDR3aa: CASSYSTGDYGYTF

v_gene: TRBV2
abundance: NA
j_gene: TRBJ2-5
d_gene: TRBD1
len: 13
CDR3nt: TGTGCCAGCTCAGGACAGGGCCAAGAGACCCAGTACTTC
CDR3aa: CASSGQGQETQYF

v_gene: TRBV6-1
abundance: NA
j_gene: TRBJ2-7
d_gene: TRBD1
len: 14
CDR3nt: TGTGCCAGCAGTGAAGATTGGGACAGGGCTCTGCAGTACTTC
CDR3aa: CASSEDWDRALQYF

v_gene: TRBV28
abundance: NA
j_gene: TRBJ2-5
d_gene: NA
len: 19
CDR3nt: TGTGCCAGCAGTTTATCCTTAGCAGCGACAGGAGGCCAAGAAGAGACCCAGTACTTC
CDR3aa: CASSLSLAATGGQEETQYF

v_gene: TRBV2
abundance: medium-sized
j_gene: TRBJ2-1
d_gene: TRBD2
len: 14
CDR3nt: TGTGCCAGCACTGAGCTAGCGGATTACAATGAGCAGTTCTTC
CDR3aa: CASTELADYNEQFF

v_gene: TRBV4-3
abundance: once
j_gene: TRBJ2-1
d_gene: NA
len: 14
CDR3nt: TGCGCCAGCAGCCAAGTTTCACTTTACAATGAGCAGTTCTTC
CDR3aa: CASSQVSLYNEQFF

v_gene: TRBV5-8
abundance: NA
j_gene: TRBJ2-1
d_gene: NA
len: 14
CDR3nt: TGTGCCAGCGGACCGGGACTTCGGTATAATGAGCAGTTCTTC
CDR3aa: CASGPGLRYNEQFF

v_gene: TRBV19
abundance: once
j_gene: TRBJ2-5
d_gene: TRBD2
len: 12
CDR3nt: TGTGCCAGTAGCCCGACTAGCGGTAGCCAGTACTTC
CDR3aa: CASSPTSGSQYF

v_gene: TRBV6-5
abundance: NA
j_gene: TRBJ2-5
d_gene: NA
len: 15
CDR3nt: TGTGCCAGCAGTTATTCGGGAGTTGATCGAGAGACCCAGTACTTC
CDR3aa: CASSYSGVDRETQYF

v_gene: TRBV7-2
abundance: NA
j_gene: TRBJ2-7
d_gene: TRBD2
len: 16
CDR3nt: TGTGCCAGCAGCTTAGGAGGACTAGCGGTAGCCTACGAGCAGTACTTC
CDR3aa: CASSLGGLAVAYEQYF

v_gene: TRBV18
abundance: NA
j_gene: TRBJ2-3
d_gene: NA
len: 16
CDR3nt: TGTGCCAGCTCACCACAGGGTGGGGCCGTCACAGATACGCAGTATTTT
CDR3aa: CASSPQGGAVTDTQYF

v_gene: TRBV18
abundance: NA
j_gene: TRBJ1-2
d_gene: TRBD1
len: 14
CDR3nt: TGTGCCAGCTCACCACCCGGACAGGGCTATGGCTACACCTTC
CDR3aa: CASSPPGQGYGYTF

v_gene: TRBV29-1
abundance: few
j_gene: TRBJ1-1
d_gene: NA
len: 9
CDR3nt: TGCAGCGTCGATGAGGGAGCTTTCTTT
CDR3aa: CSVDEGAFF

v_gene: TRBV7-2
abundance: NA
j_gene: TRBJ2-7
d_gene: NA
len: 13
CDR3nt: TGTGCCAGCAGCTTATTTAAAAACTACGAGCAGTACTTC
CDR3aa: CASSLFKNYEQYF

v_gene: TRBV5-1
abundance: NA
j_gene: TRBJ1-3
d_gene: NA
len: 16
CDR3nt: TGCGCCAGCAGCTTCGTTCCAACGGGAGGTGGAAACACCATATATTTT
CDR3aa: CASSFVPTGGGNTIYF

v_gene: TRBV5-1
abundance: NA
j_gene: TRBJ1-2
d_gene: NA
len: 13
CDR3nt: TGCGCCAGCGCACTACCGCCCAACTATGGCTACACCTTC
CDR3aa: CASALPPNYGYTF

v_gene: TRBV28
abundance: NA
j_gene: TRBJ2-7
d_gene: NA
len: 13
CDR3nt: TGTGCCAGCATGGGGCCCTCAGTTCACGAGCAGTACTTC
CDR3aa: CASMGPSVHEQYF

v_gene: TRBV11-3
abundance: NA
j_gene: TRBJ1-1
d_gene: NA
len: 13
CDR3nt: TGTGCCAGCAGCTTATTGGGGGGGACTGAAGCTTTCTTT
CDR3aa: CASSLLGGTEAFF

v_gene: TRBV28
abundance: few
j_gene: TRBJ1-4
d_gene: NA
len: 14
CDR3nt: TGTGCCAGCAGTTTAGCTCAAGGACAGCCGAAACTGTTTTTT
CDR3aa: CASSLAQGQPKLFF

v_gene: TRBV28
abundance: once
j_gene: TRBJ1-4
d_gene: NA
len: 15
CDR3nt: TGTGCCAGCAGTACCGCTGGGGGGGGTCTTGAAAAACTGTTTTTT
CDR3aa: CASSTAGGGLEKLFF

v_gene: TRBV7-9
abundance: NA
j_gene: TRBJ1-1
d_gene: TRBD1
len: 14
CDR3nt: TGTGCCAGCAGCCCTGGACAGGGATATAGTGAAGCTTTCTTT
CDR3aa: CASSPGQGYSEAFF

v_gene: TRBV5-1
abundance: NA
j_gene: TRBJ2-3
d_gene: TRBD2
len: 15
CDR3nt: TGCGCCAGCAGCTTGGGGACTAGCGGCACAGATACGCAGTATTTT
CDR3aa: CASSLGTSGTDTQYF

v_gene: TRBV18
abundance: NA
j_gene: TRBJ1-2
d_gene: TRBD1
len: 16
CDR3nt: TGTGCCAGCTCACCACCGACAGGGGGCTCAAACTATGGCTACACCTTC
CDR3aa: CASSPPTGGSNYGYTF

v_gene: TRBV12-5
abundance: NA
j_gene: TRBJ1-1
d_gene: NA
len: 13
CDR3nt: TGTGCTAGTGCCATTGGGCCGAACACTGAAGCTTTCTTT
CDR3aa: CASAIGPNTEAFF

v_gene: TRBV2
abundance: NA
j_gene: TRBJ2-1
d_gene: NA
len: 15
CDR3nt: TGTGCCAGCAGTGGGAGACTAAATATGGGCAATGAGCAGTTCTTC
CDR3aa: CASSGRLNMGNEQFF

v_gene: TRBV6-1
abundance: NA
j_gene: TRBJ2-1
d_gene: TRBD2
len: 15
CDR3nt: TGTGCCAGCAGTGACACGACTAGCGGGAGCGATGAGCAGTTCTTC
CDR3aa: CASSDTTSGSDEQFF

v_gene: TRBV7-8
abundance: once
j_gene: TRBJ1-4
d_gene: TRBD1
len: 16
CDR3nt: TGTGCCAGCAGCTTAGGGGGGACAGGGGGCCAGGAAAAACTGTTTTTT
CDR3aa: CASSLGGTGGQEKLFF

v_gene: TRBV6-6
abundance: NA
j_gene: TRBJ2-2
d_gene: TRBD1
len: 15
CDR3nt: TGTGCCAGCAGCCGACAGGGGGCTACCACCGGGGAGCTGTTTTTT
CDR3aa: CASSRQGATTGELFF

v_gene: TRBV2
abundance: NA
j_gene: TRBJ1-3
d_gene: TRBD1
len: 14
CDR3nt: TGTGCCAGCAGGACAGGGGGCTCTGGAAACACCATATATTTT
CDR3aa: CASRTGGSGNTIYF

v_gene: TRBV9
abundance: few
j_gene: TRBJ1-2
d_gene: TRBD1
len: 15
CDR3nt: TGTGCCAGCAGCGTAGAGGCGGGACAGCAATATGGCTACACCTTC
CDR3aa: CASSVEAGQQYGYTF

v_gene: TRBV7-2
abundance: NA
j_gene: TRBJ2-7
d_gene: NA
len: 15
CDR3nt: TGTGCCAGCAGCTTAAGGCAGACAACCTCCTACGAGCAGTACTTC
CDR3aa: CASSLRQTTSYEQYF

v_gene: TRBV11-2
abundance: NA
j_gene: TRBJ1-1
d_gene: TRBD1
len: 18
CDR3nt: TGTGCCAGCAGCTCCTTAACAGGGGGTAAGAGGCTGAGCACTGAAGCTTTCTTT
CDR3aa: CASSSLTGGKRLSTEAFF

v_gene: TRBV10-1
abundance: NA
j_gene: TRBJ2-1
d_gene: NA
len: 13
CDR3nt: TGCGCCAGCAGTGAGGGCGGGCGGGATGAGCAGTTCTTC
CDR3aa: CASSEGGRDEQFF

v_gene: TRBV5-6
abundance: NA
j_gene: TRBJ2-5
d_gene: NA
len: 15
CDR3nt: TGTGCCAGCAGCTTTAGTACACCAGGAGGGGAGACCCAGTACTTC
CDR3aa: CASSFSTPGGETQYF

v_gene: TRBV7-2
abundance: NA
j_gene: TRBJ1-2
d_gene: NA
len: 16
CDR3nt: TGTGCCAGCAGCTTAGTGTTGAGTCAGGGGCAGTATGGCTACACCTTC
CDR3aa: CASSLVLSQGQYGYTF

v_gene: TRBV18
abundance: NA
j_gene: TRBJ1-1
d_gene: NA
len: 14
CDR3nt: TGTGCCAGCTCACCGACGGGTGGGGAGTCTGAAGCTTTCTTT
CDR3aa: CASSPTGGESEAFF

v_gene: TRBV10-1
abundance: NA
j_gene: TRBJ2-2
d_gene: TRBD2
len: 14
CDR3nt: TGCGCCAGCGGCGGACTAGCGGGGACCGGGGAGCTGTTTTTT
CDR3aa: CASGGLAGTGELFF

v_gene: TRBV21-1
abundance: NA
j_gene: TRBJ2-7
d_gene: NA
len: 17
CDR3nt: TGTGCCAGCAGCCCCTCCTTAATGCGGGACTTTCAGTACGAGCAGTACTTC
CDR3aa: CASSPSLMRDFQYEQYF

v_gene: TRBV18
abundance: once
j_gene: TRBJ1-5
d_gene: NA
len: 12
CDR3nt: TGTGCCAGCTCACCCTACAATCAGCCCCAGCATTTT
CDR3aa: CASSPYNQPQHF

v_gene: TRBV5-6
abundance: NA
j_gene: TRBJ1-5
d_gene: TRBD1
len: 14
CDR3nt: TGTGCCAGCAGCTCGGGACAGGTTAATCTACCCCAGCATTTT
CDR3aa: CASSSGQVNLPQHF

v_gene: TRBV10-3
abundance: NA
j_gene: TRBJ2-5
d_gene: NA
len: 12
CDR3nt: TGTGCCATCAGTGGGCTCCAAGAGACCCAGTACTTC
CDR3aa: CAISGLQETQYF

v_gene: TRBV7-3
abundance: NA
j_gene: TRBJ2-7
d_gene: TRBD2
len: 15
CDR3nt: TGTGCCAGCAGCCTCCGGGGAGGGGAGTCCTACGAGCAGTACTTC
CDR3aa: CASSLRGGESYEQYF

v_gene: TRBV19
abundance: NA
j_gene: TRBJ2-2
d_gene: NA
len: 13
CDR3nt: TGTGCCAGTAGTAGGCAGAACACCGGGGAGCTGTTTTTT
CDR3aa: CASSRQNTGELFF

v_gene: TRBV7-2
abundance: NA
j_gene: TRBJ2-7
d_gene: TRBD2
len: 17
CDR3nt: TGTGCCAGCAGCTTCGTCGCTAGCGGGAGCCGTTTTTACGAGCAGTACTTC
CDR3aa: CASSFVASGSRFYEQYF